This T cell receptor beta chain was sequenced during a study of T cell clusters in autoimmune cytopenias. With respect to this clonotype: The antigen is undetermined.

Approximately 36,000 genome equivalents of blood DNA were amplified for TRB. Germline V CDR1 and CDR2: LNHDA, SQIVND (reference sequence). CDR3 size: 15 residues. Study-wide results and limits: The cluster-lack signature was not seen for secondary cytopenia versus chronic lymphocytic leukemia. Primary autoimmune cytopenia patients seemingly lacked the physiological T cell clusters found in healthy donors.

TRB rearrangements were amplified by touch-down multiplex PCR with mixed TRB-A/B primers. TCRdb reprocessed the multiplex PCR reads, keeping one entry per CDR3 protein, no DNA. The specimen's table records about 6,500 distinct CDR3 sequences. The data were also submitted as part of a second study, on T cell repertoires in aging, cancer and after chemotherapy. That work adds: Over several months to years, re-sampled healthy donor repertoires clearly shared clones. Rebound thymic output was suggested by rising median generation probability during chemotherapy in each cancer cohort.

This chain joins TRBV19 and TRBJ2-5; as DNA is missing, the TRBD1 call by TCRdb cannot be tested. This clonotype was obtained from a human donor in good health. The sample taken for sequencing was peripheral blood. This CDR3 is CASADPGSGWETQYF.